This entry features one T cell receptor beta chain sequence. Its antigen is not known. The final CDR3 position lacks the conserved phenylalanine or tryptophan, pointing to a likely read error. TCRdb reprocessed the multiplex PCR reads with MiXCR, giving one entry per CDR3 protein. This sample has some 170,000 distinct CDR3 sequences, with 33% found just once. The data originate from a study of breast tumors, draining lymph nodes, adjacent tissues. General study points: Tumor repertoires ranked between lymph nodes and nontumor tissue in diversity, with V and J gene preferences.

This CDR3 is 12 amino acids long. Germline CDR1 and CDR2: SGHRS and YFSETQ. Trimming stripped 1 base from V and 5 bases from J, with 5 bases between. Samples came from axillary lymph nodes draining the breast cancer. Input material: axillary lymph node tissue. This TCR was recovered from a female donor with breast cancer. Some clones in this sample may be carry-over from other donors' samples. The gene calls are TRBV5-1 and TRBJ2-3, with D unclear. CDR3 in DNA: TGCGCCAGCAGCTTGTCGAAAGATACGCAGTATTCT. Its translation: CASSLSKDTQYS.